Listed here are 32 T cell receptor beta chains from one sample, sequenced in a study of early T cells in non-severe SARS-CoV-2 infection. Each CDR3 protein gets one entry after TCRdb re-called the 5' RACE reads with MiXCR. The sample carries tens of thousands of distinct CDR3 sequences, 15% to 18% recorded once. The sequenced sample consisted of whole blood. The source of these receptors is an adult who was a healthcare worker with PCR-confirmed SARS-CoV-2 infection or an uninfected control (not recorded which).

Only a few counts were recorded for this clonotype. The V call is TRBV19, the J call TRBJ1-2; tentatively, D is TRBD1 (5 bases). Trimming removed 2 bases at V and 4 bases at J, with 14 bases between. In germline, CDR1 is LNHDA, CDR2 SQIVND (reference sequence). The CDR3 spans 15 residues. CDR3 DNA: TGTGCCAGTAGTATACTGCAGGGTCTGATCTATGGCTACACCTTC. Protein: CASSILQGLIYGYTF.

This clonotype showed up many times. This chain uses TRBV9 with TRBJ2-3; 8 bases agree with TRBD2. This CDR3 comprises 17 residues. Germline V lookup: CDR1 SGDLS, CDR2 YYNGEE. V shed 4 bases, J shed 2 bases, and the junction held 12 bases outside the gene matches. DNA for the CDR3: TGTGCCAGCAGCTCACCGAGGCGTAGCGGGGACACAGATACGCAGTATTTT. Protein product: CASSSPRRSGDTDTQYF.

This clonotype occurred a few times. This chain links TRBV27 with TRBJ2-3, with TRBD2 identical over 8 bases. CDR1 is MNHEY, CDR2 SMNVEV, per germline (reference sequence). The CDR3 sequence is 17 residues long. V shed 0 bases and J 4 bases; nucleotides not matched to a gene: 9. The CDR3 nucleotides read TGTGCCAGCAGTTTATCGGATGGCGGGAGGTTTGCAGATACGCAGTATTTT. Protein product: CASSLSDGGRFADTQYF.

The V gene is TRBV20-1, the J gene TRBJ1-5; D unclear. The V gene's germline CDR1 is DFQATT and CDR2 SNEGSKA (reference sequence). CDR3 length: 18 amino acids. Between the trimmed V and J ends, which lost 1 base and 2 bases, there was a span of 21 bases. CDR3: CSARAPGGPGFGNQPQHF. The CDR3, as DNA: TGCAGTGCTAGAGCTCCAGGAGGGCCCGGGTTTGGCAATCAGCCCCAGCATTTT.

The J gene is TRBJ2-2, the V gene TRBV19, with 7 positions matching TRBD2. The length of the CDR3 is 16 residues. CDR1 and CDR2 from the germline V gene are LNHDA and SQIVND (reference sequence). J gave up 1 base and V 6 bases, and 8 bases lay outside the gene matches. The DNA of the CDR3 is TGTGCCAGTAGGGGTGTAATAGCGGGGAACACCGGGGAGCTGTTTTTT. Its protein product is CASRGVIAGNTGELFF.

The CDR3 DNA follows: TGTGCCAGCAGTGCTTGGGGGGGCACCTACGAGCAGTACTTC. Its translation is CASSAWGGTYEQYF. The chain has TRBV6-1 and TRBJ2-7; possibly TRBD2 for D (7 bases). CDR1 is MNHNS and CDR2 is SASEGT in the germline V gene. Trimming removed 4 bases at V and 2 bases at J, with 12 bases between. This CDR3 has 14 amino acids.

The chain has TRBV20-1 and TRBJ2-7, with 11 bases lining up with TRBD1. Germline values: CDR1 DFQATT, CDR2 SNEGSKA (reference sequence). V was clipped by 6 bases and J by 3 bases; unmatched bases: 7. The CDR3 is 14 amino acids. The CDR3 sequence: CSALDGTGGYEQYF. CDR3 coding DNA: TGCAGTGCGCTGGACGGGACAGGGGGCTACGAGCAGTACTTC.

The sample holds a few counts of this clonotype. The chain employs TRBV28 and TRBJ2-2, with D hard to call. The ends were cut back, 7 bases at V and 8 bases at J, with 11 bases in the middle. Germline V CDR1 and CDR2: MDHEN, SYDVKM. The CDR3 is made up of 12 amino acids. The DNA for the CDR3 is TGTGCCAGCATCACAGAGGTGGGGGAGCTGTTTTTT. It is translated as CASITEVGELFF.

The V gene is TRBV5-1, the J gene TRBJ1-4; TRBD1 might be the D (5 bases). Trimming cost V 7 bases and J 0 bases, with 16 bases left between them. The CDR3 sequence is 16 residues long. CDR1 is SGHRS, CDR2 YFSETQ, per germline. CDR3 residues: CASCYTGAATNEKLFF. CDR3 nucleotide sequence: TGCGCCAGCTGCTACACAGGTGCCGCAACTAATGAAAAACTGTTTTTT.

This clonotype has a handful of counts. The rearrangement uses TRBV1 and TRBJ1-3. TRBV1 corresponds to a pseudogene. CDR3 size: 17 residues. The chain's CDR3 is CTSAAVHGMSSGNTIYF. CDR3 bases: TGCACCAGCGCAGCCGTCCACGGAATGAGCTCTGGAAACACCATATATTTT.

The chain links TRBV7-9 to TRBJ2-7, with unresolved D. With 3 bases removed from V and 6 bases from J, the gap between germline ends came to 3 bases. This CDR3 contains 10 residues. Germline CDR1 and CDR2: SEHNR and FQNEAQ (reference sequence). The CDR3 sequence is CASSFPEQYF. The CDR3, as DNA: TGTGCCAGCAGCTTCCCCGAGCAGTACTTC.

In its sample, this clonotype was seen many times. The CDR3 loop is CSARDENNEQFF. As DNA, the CDR3 is TGCAGTGCTAGAGACGAGAACAATGAGCAGTTCTTC. This chain connects TRBV20-1 to TRBJ2-1; D gene ambiguous. V lost 0 bases, J lost 5 bases, and 5 bases lay in between. The germline V gene has CDR1 DFQATT and CDR2 SNEGSKA (reference sequence). This CDR3 spans 12 amino acids.

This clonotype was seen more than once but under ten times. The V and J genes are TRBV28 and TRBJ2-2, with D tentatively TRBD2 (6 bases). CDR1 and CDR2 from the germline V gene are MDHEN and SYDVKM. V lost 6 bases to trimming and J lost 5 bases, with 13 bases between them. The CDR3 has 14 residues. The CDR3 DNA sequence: TGTGCCAGCAGATGGGACCGGGGGACCGGGGAGCTGTTTTTT. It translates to CASRWDRGTGELFF.

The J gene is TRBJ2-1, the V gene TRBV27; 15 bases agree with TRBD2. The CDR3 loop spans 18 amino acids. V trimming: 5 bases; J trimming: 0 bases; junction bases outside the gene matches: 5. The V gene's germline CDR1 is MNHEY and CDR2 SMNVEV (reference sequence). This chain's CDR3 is CASSGLAGGLSSYNEQFF. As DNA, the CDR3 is TGTGCCAGCAGTGGACTAGCGGGGGGGCTGAGCTCCTACAATGAGCAGTTCTTC.

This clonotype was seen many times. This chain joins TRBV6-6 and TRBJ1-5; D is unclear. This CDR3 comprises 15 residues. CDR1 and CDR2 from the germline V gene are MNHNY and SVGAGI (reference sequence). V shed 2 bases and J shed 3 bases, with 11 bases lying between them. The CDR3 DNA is TGTGCCAGCAGTTACCCGGGGAGCGTCAATCAGCCCCAGCATTTT. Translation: CASSYPGSVNQPQHF.

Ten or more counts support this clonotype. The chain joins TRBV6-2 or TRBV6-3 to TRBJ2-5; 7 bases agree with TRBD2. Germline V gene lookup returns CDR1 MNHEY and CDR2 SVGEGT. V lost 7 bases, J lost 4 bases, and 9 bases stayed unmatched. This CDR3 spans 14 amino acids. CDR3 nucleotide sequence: TGTGCCAGCAAACACCAAGCGGGAAGAGAGACCCAGTACTTC. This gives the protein CASKHQAGRETQYF.

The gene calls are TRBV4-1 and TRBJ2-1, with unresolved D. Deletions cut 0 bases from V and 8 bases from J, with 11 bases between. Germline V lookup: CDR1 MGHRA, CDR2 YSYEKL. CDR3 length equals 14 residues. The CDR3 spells CASSQDREHDEQFF. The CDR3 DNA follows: TGCGCCAGCAGCCAAGATAGAGAACATGATGAGCAGTTCTTC.

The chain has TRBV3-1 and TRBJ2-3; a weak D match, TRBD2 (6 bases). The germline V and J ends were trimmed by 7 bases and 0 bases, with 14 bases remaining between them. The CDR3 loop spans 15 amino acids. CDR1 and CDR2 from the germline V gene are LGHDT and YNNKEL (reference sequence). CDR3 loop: CASNPGLTSTDTQYF. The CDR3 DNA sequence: TGTGCCAGCAACCCGGGACTGACTAGCACAGATACGCAGTATTTT.

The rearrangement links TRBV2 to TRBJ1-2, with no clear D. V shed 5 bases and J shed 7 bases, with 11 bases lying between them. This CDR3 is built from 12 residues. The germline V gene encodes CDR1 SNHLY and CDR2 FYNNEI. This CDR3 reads CASSRSISGYTF. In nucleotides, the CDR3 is TGTGCCAGCAGTCGGTCTATCTCTGGCTACACCTTC.

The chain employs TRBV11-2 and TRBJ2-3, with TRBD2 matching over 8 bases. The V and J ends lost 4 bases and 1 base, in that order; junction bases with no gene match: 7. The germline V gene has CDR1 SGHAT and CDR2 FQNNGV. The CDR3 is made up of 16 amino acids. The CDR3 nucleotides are TGTGCCAGCAGCTCTTCTCGCGGGAGGCGCACAGATACGCAGTATTTT. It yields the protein CASSSSRGRRTDTQYF.

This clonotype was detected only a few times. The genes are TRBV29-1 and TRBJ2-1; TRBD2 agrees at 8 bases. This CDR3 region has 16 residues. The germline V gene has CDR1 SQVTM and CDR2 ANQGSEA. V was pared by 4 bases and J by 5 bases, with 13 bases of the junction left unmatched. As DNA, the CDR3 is TGCAGCGTTGCAGCAATCGGGGGGGCCCATCACAATGAGCAGTTCTTC. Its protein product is CSVAAIGGAHHNEQFF.

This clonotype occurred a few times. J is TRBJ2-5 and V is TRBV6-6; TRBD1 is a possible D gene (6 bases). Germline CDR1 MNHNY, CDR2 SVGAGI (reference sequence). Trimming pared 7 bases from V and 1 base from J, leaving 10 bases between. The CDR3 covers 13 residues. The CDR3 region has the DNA TGTGCCAGCATCGGACAGCGCCAAGAGACCCAGTACTTC. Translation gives CASIGQRQETQYF.

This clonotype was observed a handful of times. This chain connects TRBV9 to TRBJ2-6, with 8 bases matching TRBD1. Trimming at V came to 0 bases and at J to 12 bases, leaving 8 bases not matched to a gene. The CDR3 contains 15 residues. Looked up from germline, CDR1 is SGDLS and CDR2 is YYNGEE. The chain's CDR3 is CASSVGEGQVSVLTF. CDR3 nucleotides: TGTGCCAGCAGCGTAGGCGAGGGACAGGTCAGCGTCCTGACTTTC.

CDR3 sequence (DNA): TGTGCCAGCAGCTCCGGAGGTGCGCGGGCTGAAGCTTTCTTT. This gives the protein CASSSGGARAEAFF. This chain connects TRBV7-3 to TRBJ1-1; D is ambiguous. Trimming shortened V by 4 bases and J by 6 bases, and 15 bases separated the two germline ends. The CDR3 is made up of 14 amino acids. Per germline, CDR1 SGHTA and CDR2 FQGTGA.

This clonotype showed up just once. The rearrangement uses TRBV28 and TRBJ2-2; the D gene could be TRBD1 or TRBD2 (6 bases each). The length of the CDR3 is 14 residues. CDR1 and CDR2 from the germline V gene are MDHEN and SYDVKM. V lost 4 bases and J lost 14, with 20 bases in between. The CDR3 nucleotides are TGTGCCAGCAGTTCTCTGGGAGGAGGCAGGGGCCTGTTTTTT. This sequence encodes CASSSLGGGRGLFF.

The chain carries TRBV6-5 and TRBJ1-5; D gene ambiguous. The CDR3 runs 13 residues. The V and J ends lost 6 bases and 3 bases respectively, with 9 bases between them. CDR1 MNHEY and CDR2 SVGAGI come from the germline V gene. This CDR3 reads CASRAGINQPQHF. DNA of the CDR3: TGTGCCAGCAGGGCCGGGATCAATCAGCCCCAGCATTTT.

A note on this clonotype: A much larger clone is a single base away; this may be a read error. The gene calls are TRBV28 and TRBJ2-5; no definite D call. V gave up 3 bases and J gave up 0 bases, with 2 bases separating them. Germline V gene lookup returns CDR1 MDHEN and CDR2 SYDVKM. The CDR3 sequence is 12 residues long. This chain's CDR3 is CASSFNQETQYF. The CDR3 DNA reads TGTGCCAGCAGTTTCAACCAAGAGACCCAGTACTTC.

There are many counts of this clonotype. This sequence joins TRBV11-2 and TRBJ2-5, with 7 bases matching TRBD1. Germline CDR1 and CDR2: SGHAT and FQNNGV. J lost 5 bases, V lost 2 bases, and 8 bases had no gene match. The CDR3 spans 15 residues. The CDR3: CASSLRDSLWETQYF. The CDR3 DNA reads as TGTGCCAGCAGCTTAAGGGACAGTCTCTGGGAGACCCAGTACTTC.

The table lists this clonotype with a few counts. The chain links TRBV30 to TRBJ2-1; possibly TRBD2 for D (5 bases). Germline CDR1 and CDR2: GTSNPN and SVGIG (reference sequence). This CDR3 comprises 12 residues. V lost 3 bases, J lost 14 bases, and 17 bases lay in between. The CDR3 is CAWRTGYATEFF. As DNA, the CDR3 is TGTGCCTGGAGGACGGGGTACGCCACGGAGTTCTTC.

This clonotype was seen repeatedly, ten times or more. CDR3 region: CSVAHIEAFF. Written as DNA, the CDR3 is TGCAGCGTTGCACATATTGAAGCTTTCTTT. The V call is TRBV29-1, the J call TRBJ1-1; D not certain. This CDR3 has 10 amino acids. CDR1 is SQVTM, CDR2 ANQGSEA, per germline. V lost 4 bases and J lost 7, with 7 bases in between.

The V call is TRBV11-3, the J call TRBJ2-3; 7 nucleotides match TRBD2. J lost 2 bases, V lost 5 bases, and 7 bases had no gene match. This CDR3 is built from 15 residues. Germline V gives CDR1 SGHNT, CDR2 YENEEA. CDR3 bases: TGTGCCAGCAGCCCTGGGGGGGGACCCACAGATACGCAGTATTTT. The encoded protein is CASSPGGGPTDTQYF.

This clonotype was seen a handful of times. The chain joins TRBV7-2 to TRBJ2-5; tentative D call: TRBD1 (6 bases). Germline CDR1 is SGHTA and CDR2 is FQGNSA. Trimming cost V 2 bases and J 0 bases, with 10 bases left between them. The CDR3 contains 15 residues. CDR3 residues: CASSLPGAYQETQYF. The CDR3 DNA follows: TGTGCCAGCAGCTTACCAGGGGCCTACCAAGAGACCCAGTACTTC.